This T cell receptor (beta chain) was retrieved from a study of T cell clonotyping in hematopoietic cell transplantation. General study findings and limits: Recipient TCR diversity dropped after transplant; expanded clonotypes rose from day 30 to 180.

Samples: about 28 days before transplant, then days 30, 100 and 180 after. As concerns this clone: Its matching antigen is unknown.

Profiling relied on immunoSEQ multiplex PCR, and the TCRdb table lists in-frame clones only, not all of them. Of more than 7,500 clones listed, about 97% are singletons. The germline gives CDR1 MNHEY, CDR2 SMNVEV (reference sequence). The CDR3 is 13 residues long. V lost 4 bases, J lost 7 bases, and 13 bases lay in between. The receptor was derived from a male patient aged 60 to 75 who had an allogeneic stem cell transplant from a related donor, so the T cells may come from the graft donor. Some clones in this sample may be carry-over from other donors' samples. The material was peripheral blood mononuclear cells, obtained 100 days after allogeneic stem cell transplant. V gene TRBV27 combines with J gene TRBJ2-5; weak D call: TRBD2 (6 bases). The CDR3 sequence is CASSSRGLVTQYF. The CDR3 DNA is TGTGCCAGCAGTTCCCGGGGGTTAGTGACCCAGTACTTC.